This T cell receptor beta chain came from a study of blood T cell repertoires in COVID-19. Overall study context: The origin of the acute and convalescent COVID-19 samples was the United States, Italy and Spain.

The CDR3 loop spans 13 amino acids. V lost 4 bases and J lost 4, with 11 bases in between. Germline V gene data show CDR1 as GTSNPN and CDR2 as SVGIG (reference sequence). In the authors' workflow: The assay estimated nucleated cells by amplifying reference gene primers. The repertoire was sequenced with immunoSEQ multiplex PCR; TCRdb's copy has only in-frame clones and lacks some. The V and J calls and clone size are taken from that table; D and trimming were inferred from the DNA. Of roughly 230,000 clones listed, around 80% are singletons. The sample consisted of peripheral blood. The origin of this receptor is a man between 35 and 55 years old with active or convalescent COVID-19. The J gene is TRBJ2-1, the V gene TRBV30; perhaps TRBD1 as D (6 bases). As DNA, the CDR3 is TGTGCCTGGAAAGGGACACTGTACAATGAGCAGTTCTTC. Its protein is CAWKGTLYNEQFF.